This T cell receptor (beta chain) stems from a study of naive and memory T cell subsets (dated by TCRdb to 2017 to 2019). Notes on the research overall: Sorted naive and memory T cell subsets from peripheral blood were analyzed in the study using a UMI-based, open-source pipeline for TCR alpha and beta sequencing. The functional CMV T cell responses agreed completely with IgG serology results. RNA was DNase-treated and reverse transcribed with TCR constant-region primers, mostly using SuperScript III. Findings and caveats that apply to the study as a whole: Gini index rose and Shannon and inverse Simpson diversity fell from naive through CM, EM and EMRA in both CD4 and CD8 cells. The repertoire findings for the naive and memory subsets could not be validated, as no ground truth was available. Once error correction was done, more than 95% of naive TCR sequences showed up just once, which made the naive abundance distributions much steeper than those of the memory subsets. A clonotype was defined as a single alpha or beta chain sequence rather than as a paired alpha/beta receptor. The abundance of TCRs followed a power law with an exponent that differed between naive and memory subsets yet stayed consistent across the three individuals. RNA-based TCR counts may be influenced by expression changes linked to T cell activation and differentiation.

TCR alpha and beta chain libraries were amplified separately from the second PCR step onward. To determine each donor's CMV status, fresh PBMCs were stimulated overnight with CMV viral lysate, and IFNgamma production from CD4+ T cells was then assessed. CD4 T cells were positively selected with Miltenyi beads, followed by positive selection of CD8 T cells from the CD4-negative fraction. Cells were stained for CD3, CD4, CD8, CD45RA, CD27 and a live/dead dye and were sorted on a BD Aria II into four subsets based on CD45RA and CD27. Blood was obtained from a few healthy volunteers, and the blood from each volunteer was fractionated into CD4 and CD8 T cells and subsequently into four differentiation subsets. Around 120 ml of peripheral blood was collected from each donor, and PBMC were isolated by Ficoll-Paque PLUS density-gradient centrifugation. The sorted cells were lysed in RLT buffer, after which RNA was extracted using a Qiagen RNeasy kit and kept at -80 degrees C.

This clonotype was seen at least ten times. Its target antigen remains unknown. Base qualities were left out, and no much larger clone turns up one base away. Receptor libraries were prepared by UMI-ligation and nested PCR. The beta constant-region primer consisted of an equimolar mixture of two oligonucleotides that together covered TRBC1 and TRBC2. T4 RNA ligase 1 ligated a single-stranded oligonucleotide carrying the SP2 primer and a 12-nucleotide UMI to the cDNA 3' end. The ligated cDNA went through four rounds of PCR with nested alpha and beta constant-region primers together with the SP2 primer. Incubation of the ligation reaction was carried out at 16 degrees C for roughly 20-25 hours. To avoid over-amplification, PCR2 was usually performed as a SYBR Green qPCR and halted once a predetermined threshold was reached. Agencourt AMPure XP magnetic beads were used for all purifications after the first. Libraries were quantified by Qubit and checked on a TapeStation, with a main peak expected near 650 bp. The pooled libraries were sequenced on an Illumina MiSeq using v2 2x251 paired-end kits, which usually yielded roughly 0.85-2.1 million reads per sample. Each sample library was pooled at roughly 4.4 nM, and roughly 5-8% PhiX was included to improve cluster recognition. On the study's bioinformatics: Decombinator assigned V and J genes to Demultiplexor-processed FASTQ reads by tag matching, allowing a single base-pair mismatch. Collapsinator relied on UMIs to fix sequencing errors as well as frequency errors caused by PCR heterogeneity. TCRs were translated and CDR3s were extracted from the conserved cysteine to the FGXG phenylalanine by CDR3Translator, with non-productive sequences being flagged. Gini, Shannon entropy and inverse Simpson indices were calculated on repertoires subsampled to equal numbers of UMI-defined TCRs. Clonotype abundance distributions were fitted to a power law by maximum likelihood within the linear range. For one naive CD8 sample, the pipeline and MIGEC produced similar UMI counts, unique TCR numbers and clonal distributions. Repertoires were searched for some 7,000 CMV-associated CDR3 sequences compiled from VDJdb and a published dataset. In TCRdb, the public reads were trimmed at Q25 with fastp and aligned with MiXCR, with productive beta chains retained. Each CDR3 protein appears once, grouped with its most common genes and DNA. The V and J calls and clone size come from TCRdb's table, not from the authors' own analysis. The sample data list around 23,000 distinct CDR3 sequences, and 11% of these were observed just once. 15% to 20% of the sample comes from the top ten.

The trim is 4 bases for V and 6 bases for J, with a gap of 11 bases between the germline ends. As encoded in the germline V gene, CDR1 is SGHRS while CDR2 is YFSETQ. Taken from cysteine to phenylalanine, the CDR3 has 12 residues. The only DNA kept is the CDR3, 36 bases in frame from the first base. The sequenced sample consisted of central memory CD8+ T cells from blood. In the paper's terms, the cell subset or site label means: central memory, CD45RA- CD27+. The source of this sequence is a human donor in good health. The rearranged segments are TRBV5-1 and TRBJ2-7; no D gene can be assigned with confidence. The CDR3 region has the sequence CASSPRGVEQYF. The DNA is as follows: TGCGCCAGCAGCCCCCGAGGTGTCGAGCAGTACTTC.